This TCR beta chain was sequenced for a study of CD8+CD57+ T cells in acquired aplastic anemia. Investigators profiled TCR beta VDJ and CDR3 from genomic DNA template. MiXCR was run by TCRdb on the reads, yielding one entry per CDR3 protein. The sample includes about 160,000 distinct CDR3 sequences, around 52% seen only once; the top ten take under 40%. Sequenced patients had shown CD8+CD57+ cell expansion by flow cytometry. The table lists this clonotype with many counts. At one of its ends the junction is not consistent with the germline gene, which may arise from a read error. This TCR was sampled from a human donor with aplastic anemia. The sequencing input was sorted CD4+, CD8+, or CD8+CD57+ T cells (not recorded which) from PBMCs.

DNA of the CDR3: TGTGCCAGCAACGTAGAGGGGGGGCTAAATTCACCCCTCCACTTT. Protein product: CASNVEGGLNSPLHF. The genes are TRBV9 and TRBJ1-6; D possibly corresponds to TRBD1 (6 bases). CDR3 length: 15 amino acids. CDR1 is SGDLS, CDR2 YYNGEE, per germline.